This T cell receptor (beta chain) was sequenced during a study of T cell responses to AZD1222 COVID-19 vaccine. This CDR3 spans 14 amino acids. V dropped 5 bases and J dropped 2; count of bases not matched to a gene: 5. Per germline, CDR1 LNHDA and CDR2 SQIVND (reference sequence). This table comes from immunoSEQ multiplex PCR, and its TCRdb copy is limited to in-frame clones, with some not included. The sample contains around 91,000 clones, roughly nine tenths of which appear only once. This receptor was obtained from an adult who received the AZD1222 COVID-19 vaccine. This specimen was peripheral blood, taken 28 days after the second AZD1222 dose. V is TRBV19 and J is TRBJ1-2; 7 nucleotides line up with TRBD1. DNA for the CDR3: TGTGCCAGTAGTCAAGGGACAGCCAACTATGGCTACACCTTC. Translating gives CASSQGTANYGYTF.